This TCR beta chain was recorded in a study of blood T cells in healthy people across ages. Study at large: Roughly one uniquely barcoded beta molecule per two T cells was captured.

Study-wide points: Diversity was higher, and naive CD4+ cells more numerous, in long-lived donors than in aged donors.

Regarding this clonotype: Its antigen is as yet unknown.

This CDR3 is 14 amino acids long. Trimming shortened V by 6 bases and J by 5 bases, and 17 bases separated the two germline ends. The germline V gene has CDR1 DFQATT and CDR2 SNEGSKA (reference sequence). For every donor, a draw yielded 7.5 to 10 milliliters of peripheral blood. Through a sample-barcoded 5' primer and a J-beta primer mix, a second PCR was run for roughly 6 to 12 cycles. Tagging of each cDNA molecule was performed by a template-switch adaptor with 12 random nucleotides. Using its own MiXCR run on the 5' RACE reads, TCRdb lists one record per CDR3 protein. The sample contains about 2 million distinct CDR3 sequences, around half of which appear only once.

The TCR was taken from a woman aged 35 to 49 in good health. V and J are TRBV20-1 and TRBJ2-1, with TRBD2 as a possible D gene (6 bases). Sequencing used blood. The CDR3 loop is CSAGWRGRNNEQFF. CDR3 nucleotides: TGCAGTGCCGGGTGGCGGGGACGTAACAATGAGCAGTTCTTC.